This T cell receptor beta chain was sequenced for a study of blood T cell repertoires in COVID-19 (dated by TCRdb to the early 2020s). Context from the whole study: The collaborator samples originated in the United States, Italy and Spain and spanned the acute and convalescent phases of COVID-19. Where available, HLA class I and class II types were taken from metadata supplied by the sample provider and were not determined by assay-based typing. Subjects who had been exposed to COVID-19, were actively infected with it, or had recovered from it provided the deeply sampled blood TCRbeta repertoires that made up the dataset. The samples were drawn from two sources: the first 160 participants of the ongoing ImmuneRACE study, and 950 to 1,500 subjects contributed by 6 global collaborators. The repertoires were released in a freely available public database meant as a resource for research on the immune response to SARS-CoV-2. The prospective study material was composed of cDNA or gDNA derived from T cells, B-cell-depleted T cells, or PBMCs. The sample metadata nearly always contained a de-identified subject ID, COVID-19 status, age in years and sex. Study-level results and caveats: How much clinical and demographic metadata was included differed by source and by participant, and the metadata was provided uncurated.

As concerns this clone: Its antigen target is currently unknown. No much larger clone is present one base from it, and per-base qualities are unavailable.

Enrolling through a virtual design, the prospective study's participants ranged in age from roughly 18 to 95 years and lived across about two dozen United States geographic areas. In the prospective study, cohorts were assigned on the basis of participant-reported clinical history obtained from a screening survey and a study questionnaire. Recovered participants in ImmuneRACE Cohort 3 were defined as having two consecutive negative NP/OP PCR tests, clearance from a healthcare professional, or resolution of symptoms. In the prospective study, whole blood, serum and a nasopharyngeal or oropharyngeal swab were collected from each participant by mobile phlebotomists. Participants in the prospective study had the option to provide additional blood draws and questionnaires over an approximately 2-month period. Blood samples from the prospective study were shipped frozen or at room temperature prior to DNA extraction.

The germline V gene provides CDR1 MDHEN and CDR2 SYDVKM. Relative to germline, V is 2 bases shorter and J is 5 bases shorter, with 10 bases between their ends. From the cysteine up to the phenylalanine, the CDR3 has a length of 13 residues. Of the read, only the CDR3 DNA is kept; its 39 bases are in frame from base 1. TCRbeta CDR3 regions were amplified from genomic DNA using the immunoSEQ Assay, a bias-controlled multiplex PCR. Per the authors' processing: The number of nucleated cells in each sample was estimated by amplification of reference gene primers within the assay. To quantify the absolute abundance of each unique TCRbeta CDR3 rearrangement, sequence reads were collapsed and filtered. For each sample, productive Simpson clonality was calculated by taking the square root of Simpson's diversity index across productive rearrangements. Held by TCRdb, this immuneACCESS table contains in-frame sequences only and omits some clones. Under half of the omission traces to an unresolved V gene where checked; the cause of the rest is unknown. Clone size and the V and J calls come from that table; the DNA yielded D and trimming. The sample table holds around 400,000 clones, of which 85% to 90% were seen once. The top ten clonotypes cover 1.7% of the sample.

Sequencing used PBMCs or T cells enriched from blood (not recorded which). The rearranged segments are TRBV28 and TRBJ2-7, and the D gene may be TRBD2, 6 bases matching. This receptor was identified in a woman aged 30 to 39 who had recovered from COVID-19. The CDR3 region reads CASSLGGRNEQYF. The bases are TGTGCCAGCAGTTTAGGGGGGAGGAACGAGCAGTACTTC.